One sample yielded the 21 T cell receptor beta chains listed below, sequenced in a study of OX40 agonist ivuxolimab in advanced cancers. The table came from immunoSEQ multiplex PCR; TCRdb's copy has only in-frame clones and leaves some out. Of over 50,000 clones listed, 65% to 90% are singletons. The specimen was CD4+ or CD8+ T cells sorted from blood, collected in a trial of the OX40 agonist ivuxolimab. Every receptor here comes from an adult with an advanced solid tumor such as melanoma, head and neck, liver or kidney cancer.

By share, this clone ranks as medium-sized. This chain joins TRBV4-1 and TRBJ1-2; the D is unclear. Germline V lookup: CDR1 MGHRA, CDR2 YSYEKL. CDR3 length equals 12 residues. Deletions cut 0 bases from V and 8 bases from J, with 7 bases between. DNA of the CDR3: TGCGCCAGCAGCCAAGACAGCGAAGGCTACACCTTC. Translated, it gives CASSQDSEGYTF.

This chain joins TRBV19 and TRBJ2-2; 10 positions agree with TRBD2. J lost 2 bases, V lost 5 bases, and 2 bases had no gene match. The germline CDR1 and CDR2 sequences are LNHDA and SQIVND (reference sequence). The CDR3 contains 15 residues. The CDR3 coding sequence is TGTGCCAGTAGTTGGACTAGCGGAAACACCGGGGAGCTGTTTTTT. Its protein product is CASSWTSGNTGELFF.

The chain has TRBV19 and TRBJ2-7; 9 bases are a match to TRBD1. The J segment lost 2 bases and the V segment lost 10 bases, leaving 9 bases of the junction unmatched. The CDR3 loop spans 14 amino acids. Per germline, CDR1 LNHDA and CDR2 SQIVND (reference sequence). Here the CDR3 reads CATLAGQGAYEQYF. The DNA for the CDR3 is TGTGCCACCCTGGCGGGACAGGGTGCCTACGAGCAGTACTTC. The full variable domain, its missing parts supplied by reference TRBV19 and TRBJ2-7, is DGGITQSPKYLFRKEGQNVTLSCEQNLNHDAMYWYRQDPGQGLRLIYYSQIVNDFQKGDIAEGYSVSREKKESFPLTVTSAQKNPTAFYLCATLAGQGAYEQYFGPGTRLTVT.

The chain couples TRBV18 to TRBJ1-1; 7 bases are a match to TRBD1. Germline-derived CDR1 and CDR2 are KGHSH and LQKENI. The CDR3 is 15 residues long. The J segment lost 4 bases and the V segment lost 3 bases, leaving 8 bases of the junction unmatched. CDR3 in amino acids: CASSPASNRGTEAFF. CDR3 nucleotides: TGTGCCAGCTCACCGGCCAGTAACAGGGGCACTGAAGCTTTCTTT.

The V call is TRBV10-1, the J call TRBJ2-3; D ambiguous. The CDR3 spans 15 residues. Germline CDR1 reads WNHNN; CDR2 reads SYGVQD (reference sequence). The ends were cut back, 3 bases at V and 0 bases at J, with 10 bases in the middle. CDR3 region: CASSETRLSTDTQYF. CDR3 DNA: TGCGCCAGCAGTGAAACCCGCCTGAGCACAGATACGCAGTATTTT.

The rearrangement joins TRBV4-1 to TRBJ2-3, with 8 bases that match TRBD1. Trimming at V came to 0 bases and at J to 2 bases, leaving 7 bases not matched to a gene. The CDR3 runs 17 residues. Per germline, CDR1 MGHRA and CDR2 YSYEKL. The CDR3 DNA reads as TGCGCCAGCAGCCAAGATCGGGGGACAGGCCTCACAGATACGCAGTATTTT. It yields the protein CASSQDRGTGLTDTQYF.

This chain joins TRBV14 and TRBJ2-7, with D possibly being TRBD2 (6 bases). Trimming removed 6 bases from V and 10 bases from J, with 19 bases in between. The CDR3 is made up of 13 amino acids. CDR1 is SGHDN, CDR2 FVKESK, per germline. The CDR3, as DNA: TGTGCCAGCAGTCTTAACCATAGCGGCAGACAGTACTTC. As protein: CASSLNHSGRQYF.

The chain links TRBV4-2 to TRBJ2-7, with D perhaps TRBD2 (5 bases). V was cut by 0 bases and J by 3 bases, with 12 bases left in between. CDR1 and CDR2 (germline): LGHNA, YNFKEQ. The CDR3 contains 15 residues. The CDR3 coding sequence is TGTGCCAGCAGCCAAGACCAACGGGATCACTACGAGCAGTACTTC. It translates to CASSQDQRDHYEQYF.

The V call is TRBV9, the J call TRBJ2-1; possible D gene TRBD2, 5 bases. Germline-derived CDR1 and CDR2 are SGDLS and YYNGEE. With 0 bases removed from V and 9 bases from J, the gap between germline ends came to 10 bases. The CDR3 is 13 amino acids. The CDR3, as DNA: TGTGCCAGCAGCGTAGAGCCACGGGGTGAGCAGTTCTTC. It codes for CASSVEPRGEQFF. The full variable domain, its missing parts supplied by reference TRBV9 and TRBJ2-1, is DSGVTQTPKHLITATGQRVTLRCSPRSGDLSVYWYQQSLDQGLQFLIQYYNGEERAKGNILERFSAQQFPDLHSELNLSSLELGDSALYFCASSVEPRGEQFFGPGTRLTVL.

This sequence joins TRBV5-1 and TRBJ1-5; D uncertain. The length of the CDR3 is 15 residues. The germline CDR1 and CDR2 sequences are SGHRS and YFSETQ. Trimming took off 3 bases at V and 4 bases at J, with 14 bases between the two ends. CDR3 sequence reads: CASSYSGAPNQPQHF. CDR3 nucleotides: TGCGCCAGCAGCTATTCAGGAGCTCCTAATCAGCCCCAGCATTTT.

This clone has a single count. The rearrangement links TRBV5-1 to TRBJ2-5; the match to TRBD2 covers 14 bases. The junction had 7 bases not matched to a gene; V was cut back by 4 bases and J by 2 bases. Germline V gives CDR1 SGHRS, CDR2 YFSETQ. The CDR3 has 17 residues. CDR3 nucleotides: TGCGCCAGCAGCCTGGGACTAGCGGGAGTTTTACAAGAGACCCAGTACTTC. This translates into CASSLGLAGVLQETQYF.

Here the CDR3 DNA reads TGTGCCAGCACAGAGAGGGATACGCAGTATTTT. It encodes CASTERDTQYF. This rearrangement joins TRBV2 to TRBJ2-3; D remains unclear. There are 11 residues in the CDR3. Trimming removed 7 bases at V and 6 bases at J, with 8 bases between. Per the germline V gene, CDR1 is SNHLY and CDR2 is FYNNEI.

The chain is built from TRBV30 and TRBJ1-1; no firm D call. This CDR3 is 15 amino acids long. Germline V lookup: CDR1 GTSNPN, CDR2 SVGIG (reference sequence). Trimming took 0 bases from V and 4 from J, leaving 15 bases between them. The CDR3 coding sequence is TGTGCCTGGAGTGTAAGTAGCCCCTGGCCCACTGAAGCTTTCTTT. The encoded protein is CAWSVSSPWPTEAFF.

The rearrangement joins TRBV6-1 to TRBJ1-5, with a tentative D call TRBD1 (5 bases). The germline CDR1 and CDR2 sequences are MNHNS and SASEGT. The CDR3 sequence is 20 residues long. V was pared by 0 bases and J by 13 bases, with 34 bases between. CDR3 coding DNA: TGTGCCAGCAGTGAAGCGCTGGGACGCCCTTCTATACAGGCGGCCACGCGACAGCATTTT. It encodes CASSEALGRPSIQAATRQHF.

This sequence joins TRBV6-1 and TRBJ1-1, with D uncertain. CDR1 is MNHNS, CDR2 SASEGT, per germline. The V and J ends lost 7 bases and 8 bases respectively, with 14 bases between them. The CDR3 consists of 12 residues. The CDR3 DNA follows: TGTGCCAGCATGCTATTCTGGGTCGAAGCTTTCTTT. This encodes CASMLFWVEAFF.

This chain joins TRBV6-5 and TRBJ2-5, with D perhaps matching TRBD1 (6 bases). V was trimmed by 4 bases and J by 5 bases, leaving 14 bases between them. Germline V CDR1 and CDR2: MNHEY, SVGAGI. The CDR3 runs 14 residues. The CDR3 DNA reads TGTGCCAGCAGTTTCGACAGGTCGGGTGAGACCCAGTACTTC. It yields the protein CASSFDRSGETQYF.

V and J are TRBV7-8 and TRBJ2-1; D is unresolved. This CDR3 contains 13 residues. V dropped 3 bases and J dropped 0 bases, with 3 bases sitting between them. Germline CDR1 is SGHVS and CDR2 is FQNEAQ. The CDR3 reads CASSLGSYNEQFF. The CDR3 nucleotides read TGTGCCAGCAGCTTGGGCTCCTACAATGAGCAGTTCTTC.

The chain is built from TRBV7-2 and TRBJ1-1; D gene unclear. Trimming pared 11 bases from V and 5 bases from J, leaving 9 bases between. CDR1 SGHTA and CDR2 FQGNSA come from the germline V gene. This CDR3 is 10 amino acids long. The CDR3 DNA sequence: TGTGCCGGAAGAAAGACTGAAGCTTTCTTT. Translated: CAGRKTEAFF.

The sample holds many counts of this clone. CDR3 amino acids: CASSPPRGTYTEAFF. Written as DNA, the CDR3 is TGTGCCAGCTCACCACCTCGGGGGACGTACACTGAAGCTTTCTTT. The chain combines TRBV18 with TRBJ1-1; weak D call: TRBD1 (5 bases). CDR3 length: 15 amino acids. From germline, CDR1 is KGHSH and CDR2 LQKENI. The V end lost 0 bases, the J end lost 3 bases, and 11 bases lay between the germline ends.

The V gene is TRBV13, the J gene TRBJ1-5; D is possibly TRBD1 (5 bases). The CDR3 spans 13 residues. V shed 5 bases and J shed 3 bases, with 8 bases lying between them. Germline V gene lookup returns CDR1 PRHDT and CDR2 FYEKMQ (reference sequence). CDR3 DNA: TGTGCCAGCAGCAAGGGACTCAATCAGCCCCAGCATTTT. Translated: CASSKGLNQPQHF.

The CDR3 nucleotides read TGTGCCATCAGTTCGCAGATCACAGATACGCAGTATTTT. This sequence encodes CAISSQITDTQYF. This sequence joins TRBV10-3 and TRBJ2-3, with D unclear. Germline V gene data show CDR1 as ENHRY and CDR2 as SYGVKD. The length of the CDR3 is 13 residues. Trimming cost V 5 bases and J 2 bases, with 8 bases left between them.